Listed here is a single TCR beta chain. Its specificity is unknown. The sample originates from a study of glioma-infiltrating T cells. Broader study findings: Tissue-blood divergence was below expectation in non-neoplastic patients, above in gliomas.

Amplification of TCR alpha and beta CDR3 regions from RNA used iRepertoire nested multiplex PCR. TCRdb analysed the multiplex PCR reads with MiXCR anew, one entry per CDR3 protein. The table includes about 410,000 distinct CDR3 sequences, about 40% detected once. In germline, CDR1 is SGHRS, CDR2 YFSETQ. This CDR3 is 16 amino acids long. Losses at the gene ends were 0 bases for V and 4 bases for J; bases not matched to a gene: 7. What was sequenced was glioma tissue, nonneoplastic brain tissue, or PBMCs (not recorded which). This sequence joins TRBV5-1 and TRBJ2-7, with TRBD1 identical over 10 bases. The receptor's source is a human donor with low-grade glioma or glioblastoma, undergoing nonglioma brain surgery, or in good health (not recorded which). The CDR3 here is CASSLDSVGQGYEQYF. For the CDR3, the DNA is TGCGCCAGCAGCTTGGATTCCGTGGGACAGGGGTACGAGCAGTACTTC.